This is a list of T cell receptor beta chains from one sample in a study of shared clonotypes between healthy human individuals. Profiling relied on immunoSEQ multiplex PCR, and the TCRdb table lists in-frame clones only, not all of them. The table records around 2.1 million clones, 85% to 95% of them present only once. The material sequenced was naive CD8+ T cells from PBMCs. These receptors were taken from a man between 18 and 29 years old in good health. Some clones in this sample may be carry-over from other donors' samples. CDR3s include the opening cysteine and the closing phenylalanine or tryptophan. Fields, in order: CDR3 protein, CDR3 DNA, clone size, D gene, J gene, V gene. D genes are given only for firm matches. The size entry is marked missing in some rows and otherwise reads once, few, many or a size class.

CDR3: CASSYSGSNQPQHF; DNA: TGTGCCAGCAGTTACTCAGGGAGCAATCAGCCCCAGCATTTT; size: -; D: -; J: TRBJ1-5; V: TRBV27
CDR3: CASSFRDLAKYF; DNA: TGTGCCAGCAGCTTTCGAGACCTAGCAAAGTATTTT; size: -; D: -; J: TRBJ2-3; V: TRBV7-2
CDR3: CASRTGGNEQFF; DNA: TGTGCCAGCAGAACAGGGGGGAATGAGCAGTTCTTC; size: -; D: TRBD1; J: TRBJ2-1; V: TRBV27
CDR3: CASELMENYGYTF; DNA: TGTGCCAGCGAACTCATGGAAAATTATGGCTACACCTTC; size: -; D: -; J: TRBJ1-2; V: TRBV28
CDR3: CASREPGHTTGELFF; DNA: TGTGCCAGCAGAGAGCCGGGACACACCACCGGGGAGCTGTTTTTT; size: -; D: -; J: TRBJ2-2; V: TRBV2
CDR3: CASSFSGRAAVAGELFF; DNA: TGTGCCAGCAGTTTTAGCGGGAGGGCCGCGGTCGCCGGGGAGCTGTTTTTT; size: -; D: TRBD2; J: TRBJ2-2; V: TRBV27
CDR3: CASSLYLGFRPQGAGGYTF; DNA: TGTGCCAGCAGCTTATATCTCGGGTTCCGACCGCAGGGGGCTGGTGGCTACACCTTC; size: -; D: TRBD1; J: TRBJ1-2; V: TRBV13
CDR3: CASSLLGSNQPQHF; DNA: TGTGCCAGCAGTTTGTTGGGGAGCAATCAGCCCCAGCATTTT; size: -; D: -; J: TRBJ1-5; V: TRBV28
CDR3: CASTEWGPEGNEQFF; DNA: TGTGCCAGCACTGAATGGGGTCCTGAGGGCAATGAGCAGTTCTTC; size: -; D: -; J: TRBJ2-1; V: TRBV2
CDR3: CASSQTAFAADTQYF; DNA: TGTGCCAGCAGCCAAACAGCCTTTGCGGCGGATACGCAGTATTTT; size: once; D: -; J: TRBJ2-3; V: TRBV14
CDR3: CASSPGTASYEQYF; DNA: TGTGCCAGCAGTCCCGGGACGGCTAGCTACGAGCAGTACTTC; size: few; D: -; J: TRBJ2-7; V: TRBV27
CDR3: CASSHGPDEQYF; DNA: TGCGCCAGCAGCCACGGACCCGACGAGCAGTACTTC; size: -; D: -; J: TRBJ2-7; V: TRBV5-1
CDR3: CASSLTSSYEQYF; DNA: TGTGCCAGCAGCTTAACTAGTAGCTACGAGCAGTACTTC; size: few; D: -; J: TRBJ2-7; V: TRBV13
CDR3: CASSLAGNGYNEQFF; DNA: TGTGCCAGCAGCTTAGCCGGGAATGGTTACAATGAGCAGTTCTTC; size: -; D: -; J: TRBJ2-1; V: TRBV7-9
CDR3: CASSLTRSSDEQYF; DNA: TGTGCCAGCAGCCTAACCAGGTCGTCAGACGAGCAGTACTTC; size: -; D: -; J: TRBJ2-7; V: TRBV7-6
CDR3: CAWSVLGNEQFF; DNA: TGTGCCTGGAGTGTACTGGGCAATGAGCAGTTCTTC; size: -; D: -; J: TRBJ2-1; V: TRBV30
CDR3: CAISESLEDEGTDTQYF; DNA: TGTGCCATCAGCGAGTCGTTGGAGGACGAAGGCACAGATACGCAGTATTTT; size: -; D: -; J: TRBJ2-3; V: TRBV10-3
CDR3: CASSLGVQSSYNEQFF; DNA: TGTGCCAGCAGCTTAGGGGTACAGAGCTCCTACAATGAGCAGTTCTTC; size: -; D: -; J: TRBJ2-1; V: TRBV11-2
CDR3: CASSSHRGSYGYTF; DNA: TGTGCCAGCAGCTCCCACAGGGGTAGCTATGGCTACACCTTC; size: -; D: TRBD1; J: TRBJ1-2; V: TRBV9
CDR3: CASSVASQGDITYEQYF; DNA: TGTGCCAGCAGCGTAGCTTCCCAAGGGGATATTACCTACGAGCAGTACTTC; size: -; D: -; J: TRBJ2-7; V: TRBV9
CDR3: CASSPGRGHHNEQFF; DNA: TGTGCCAGCAGCCCAGGCCGGGGGCACCACAATGAGCAGTTCTTC; size: -; D: -; J: TRBJ2-1; V: TRBV7-7
CDR3: CASSLGLGETQYF; DNA: TGTGCCAGCAGCTTAGGGCTAGGAGAGACCCAGTACTTC; size: -; D: -; J: TRBJ2-5; V: TRBV7-3
CDR3: CASGGTERGNQPQHF; DNA: TGTGCCAGCGGAGGGACAGAGAGAGGCAATCAGCCCCAGCATTTT; size: -; D: TRBD1; J: TRBJ1-5; V: TRBV28
CDR3: CAGSPGHQPQHF; DNA: TGTGCCGGGTCGCCGGGACATCAGCCCCAGCATTTT; size: few; D: -; J: TRBJ1-5; V: TRBV28
CDR3: CASSPFGQGDGYTF; DNA: TGCGCCAGCAGCCCATTTGGACAGGGAGACGGCTACACCTTC; size: -; D: TRBD1; J: TRBJ1-2; V: TRBV4-1
CDR3: CASSDGLAGYEQFF; DNA: TGTGCCAGCAGTGACGGACTAGCGGGGTACGAGCAGTTCTTC; size: -; D: TRBD2; J: TRBJ2-1; V: TRBV25-1
CDR3: CASSMGGQPTTNEKLFF; DNA: TGTGCCAGTAGTATGGGGGGACAGCCGACAACTAATGAAAAACTGTTTTTT; size: -; D: TRBD1; J: TRBJ1-4; V: TRBV19
CDR3: CASSQDYKGGDYGYTF; DNA: TGCGCCAGCAGCCAAGATTATAAGGGGGGTGACTATGGCTACACCTTC; size: -; D: -; J: TRBJ1-2; V: TRBV4-1
CDR3: CASTRDRGPDTQYF; DNA: TGTGCCAGCACCCGGGACAGGGGGCCAGATACGCAGTATTTT; size: -; D: TRBD1; J: TRBJ2-3; V: TRBV7-9
CDR3: CASSLGGGYSTDTQYF; DNA: TGTGCCAGCAGCTTGGGAGGCGGCTATAGCACAGATACGCAGTATTTT; size: -; D: -; J: TRBJ2-3; V: TRBV5-4
CDR3: CASSTMGLAGTDTQYF; DNA: TGCGCCAGCAGCACGATGGGACTAGCGGGCACAGATACGCAGTATTTT; size: -; D: TRBD2; J: TRBJ2-3; V: TRBV4-1
CDR3: CASSSSEAFF; DNA: TGTGCCAGCAGCTCCAGTGAAGCTTTCTTT; size: few; D: -; J: TRBJ1-1; V: TRBV11-2
CDR3: CASSLAPQGWRALQETQYF; DNA: TGTGCCAGCAGTTTAGCCCCTCAGGGTTGGAGGGCCCTCCAAGAGACCCAGTACTTC; size: -; D: -; J: TRBJ2-5; V: TRBV28
CDR3: CASSQQGGYGEQFF; DNA: TGTGCCAGCAGCCAACAGGGGGGCTATGGGGAGCAGTTCTTC; size: -; D: TRBD1; J: TRBJ2-1; V: TRBV7-9
CDR3: CASSLVLAGPSTDTQYF; DNA: TGCGCCAGCAGCTTGGTCCTAGCGGGACCAAGCACAGATACGCAGTATTTT; size: -; D: TRBD2; J: TRBJ2-3; V: TRBV5-1
CDR3: CASRSTGTINYGYTF; DNA: TGTGCCAGCCGGTCCACCGGGACAATAAACTATGGCTACACCTTC; size: -; D: -; J: TRBJ1-2; V: TRBV27
CDR3: CASSPGGDQAYEQYF; DNA: TGTGCCAGCTCACCTGGTGGGGACCAAGCCTACGAGCAGTACTTC; size: -; D: -; J: TRBJ2-7; V: TRBV18
CDR3: CASSQGTSGRFYNEQFF; DNA: TGCGCCAGCAGCCAAGGGACTAGCGGGAGGTTCTACAATGAGCAGTTCTTC; size: -; D: TRBD2; J: TRBJ2-1; V: TRBV4-3
CDR3: CASSPIRISGATNEKLFF; DNA: TGTGCCAGCAGTCCAATTCGTATAAGCGGGGCAACTAATGAAAAACTGTTTTTT; size: -; D: -; J: TRBJ1-4; V: TRBV27
CDR3: CASSLRQVNSYNEQFF; DNA: TGTGCCAGCAGTTTAAGGCAGGTCAACTCCTACAATGAGCAGTTCTTC; size: -; D: -; J: TRBJ2-1; V: TRBV28
CDR3: CASSLMSYEQYF; DNA: TGTGCCAGCAGCTTAATGTCCTACGAGCAGTACTTC; size: -; D: -; J: TRBJ2-7; V: TRBV11-2
CDR3: CASSYHAGENQPQHF; DNA: TGTGCCAGCAGTTACCATGCGGGGGAGAATCAGCCCCAGCATTTT; size: -; D: -; J: TRBJ1-5; V: TRBV2
CDR3: CASSPPFGSGRGDTQYF; DNA: TGTGCCAGCAGTCCACCCTTTGGCTCGGGGCGAGGAGATACGCAGTATTTT; size: -; D: -; J: TRBJ2-3; V: TRBV27
CDR3: CASASSLDQETQYF; DNA: TGTGCCAGCGCGTCCTCACTGGACCAAGAGACCCAGTACTTC; size: -; D: -; J: TRBJ2-5; V: TRBV28
CDR3: CASSLAGAGVEGNQPQHF; DNA: TGTGCCAGCAGCCTCGCAGGGGCAGGGGTTGAGGGCAATCAGCCCCAGCATTTT; size: -; D: -; J: TRBJ1-5; V: TRBV28
CDR3: CASSQQGAGEAFF; DNA: TGTGCCAGCAGCCAGCAGGGGGCCGGTGAAGCTTTCTTT; size: few; D: TRBD1; J: TRBJ1-1; V: TRBV4-2